A single sample is the source of the 22 T cell receptor beta chains below, sequenced in a study of early T cells in non-severe SARS-CoV-2 infection. TCRdb used MiXCR to reprocess the 5' RACE reads, holding one entry per CDR3 protein. The table records 65,000 to 95,000 distinct CDR3 sequences, more than 13% of them present only once. The source material was whole blood. These receptors were obtained from an adult who was a healthcare worker with PCR-confirmed SARS-CoV-2 infection or an uninfected control (not recorded which).

This clonotype was seen ten or more times. The chain has TRBV5-1 and TRBJ2-7, with unresolved D. There are 14 residues in the CDR3. V lost 5 bases to trimming and J lost 0 bases, with 12 bases between them. The germline V gene has CDR1 SGHRS and CDR2 YFSETQ. Here the CDR3 DNA reads TGCGCCAGCAGTCGAGACGGTCCCTCCTACGAGCAGTACTTC. Its translation: CASSRDGPSYEQYF.

The chain employs TRBV16 and TRBJ1-1; a possible D gene is TRBD1 (5 bases). V was trimmed by 4 bases and J by 6 bases, leaving 21 bases between them. This CDR3 region has 16 residues. Germline CDR1 KGHSY, CDR2 FQNENV. Written as DNA, the CDR3 is TGTGCCAGCAGCCTGGGACCGTTGGCCCGGGGCTCTGAAGCTTTCTTT. It translates to CASSLGPLARGSEAFF.

This clonotype has only a few counts. The chain recombines TRBV5-8 with TRBJ2-3, with 7 bases that match TRBD2. Trimming cost V 5 bases and J 2 bases; bases outside gene matches: 11. Germline loops: CDR1 SGHTS, CDR2 YDEGEE. The CDR3 covers 16 residues. CDR3: CASRPPGRGDTDTQYF. The CDR3 DNA reads as TGTGCCAGCAGGCCCCCGGGTCGGGGGGACACAGATACGCAGTATTTT.

The chain combines TRBV6-1 with TRBJ1-5, with 9 bases fitting TRBD1. Trimming removed 10 bases from V and 4 bases from J; junction bases left unmatched: 8. CDR1 is MNHNS, CDR2 SASEGT, per germline. The CDR3 covers 14 residues. This CDR3 reads CATGGGQGNQPQHF. The CDR3 nucleotides read TGTGCCACCGGGGGGGGACAGGGTAATCAGCCCCAGCATTTT.

The chain uses TRBV7-2 and TRBJ1-5; D remains ambiguous. The germline gives CDR1 SGHTA, CDR2 FQGNSA. This CDR3 is built from 15 residues. V lost 5 bases to trimming and J lost 1 base, with 12 bases between them. The CDR3 here is CASSAAAGSNQPQHF. In DNA form, the CDR3 reads TGTGCCAGCAGCGCGGCGGCGGGGAGCAATCAGCCCCAGCATTTT.

This chain connects TRBV7-8 to TRBJ2-2; D uncertain. Trimming pared 6 bases from V and 6 bases from J, leaving 8 bases between. The germline V gene encodes CDR1 SGHVS and CDR2 FQNEAQ. CDR3 length: 12 amino acids. The CDR3: CASSYSPGELFF. The CDR3 nucleotides read TGTGCCAGCAGTTATTCCCCCGGGGAGCTGTTTTTT.

This clonotype occurred many times. The DNA for the CDR3 is TGCAGCGCCCAGGCTAGCGGGGGTCCCGTGGAGCAGTACTTC. Amino acid sequence: CSAQASGGPVEQYF. V and J are TRBV29-1 and TRBJ2-7; 10 bases align to TRBD2. Per germline, CDR1 SQVTM and CDR2 ANQGSEA. The CDR3 sequence is 14 residues long. J gave up 7 bases and V 7 bases, and 13 bases lay outside the gene matches.

The chain recombines TRBV6-1 with TRBJ2-3, with 13 bases aligning to TRBD2. The CDR3 is 15 amino acids. With V trimmed by 3 bases and J by 5 bases, 2 bases remained unmatched. Germline V CDR1 and CDR2: MNHNS, SASEGT. The DNA for the CDR3 is TGTGCCAGCAGTGAGACTAGCGGGGGGCGAGATACGCAGTATTTT. Translation gives CASSETSGGRDTQYF.

CDR3 sequence: CASSLDPLYGGYTF. CDR3 bases: TGTGCCAGCAGCTTAGACCCTCTGTATGGTGGCTACACCTTC. The gene calls are TRBV11-2 and TRBJ1-2, with D uncertain. CDR1 is SGHAT, CDR2 FQNNGV, per germline. CDR3 length: 14 amino acids. The V gene lost 0 bases and the J gene lost 7 bases, with 12 bases spanning the gap.

This clonotype was recorded a few times. An end of the junction differs from the germline gene, which may be a read error. The chain uses TRBV29-1 and TRBJ2-1, with D unclear. The CDR3 is 8 amino acids. Germline CDR1 SQVTM, CDR2 ANQGSEA. CDR3 coding DNA: TGCAGCGCTGAAGAGCAGTTCTTC. Its translation: CSAEEQFF.

A few counts support this clonotype. As DNA, the CDR3 is TGTGCCAGCAGCTTTTCGTGGACAGGGAGTAACTATGGCTACACCTTC. Translating gives CASSFSWTGSNYGYTF. The chain uses TRBV7-9 and TRBJ1-2, with 8 bases identical to TRBD1. The J segment lost 1 base and the V segment lost 3 bases, leaving 7 bases of the junction unmatched. This CDR3 spans 16 amino acids. Looked up from germline, CDR1 is SEHNR and CDR2 is FQNEAQ (reference sequence). Combining the CDR3 with reference TRBV7-9 and TRBJ1-2 gives the whole variable domain DTGVSQNPRHKITKRGQNVTFRCDPISEHNRLYWYRQTLGQGPEFLTYFQNEAQLEKSRLLSDRFSAERPKGSFSTLEIQRTEQGDSAMYLCASSFSWTGSNYGYTFGSGTRLTVV.

This clonotype has ten or more counts. CDR3 in DNA: TGTGCCAGCAGTTACAATCGGGATGAGACCCAGTACTTC. Its translation: CASSYNRDETQYF. The gene calls are TRBV6-5 and TRBJ2-5; possibly TRBD2 for D (5 bases). CDR1 is MNHEY and CDR2 is SVGAGI in the germline V gene. Trimming took off 2 bases at V and 5 bases at J, with 9 bases between the two ends. The CDR3 covers 13 residues.

There are a few counts of this clonotype. The V and J genes are TRBV2 and TRBJ1-1; D not certain. The CDR3 is made up of 14 amino acids. Germline V gives CDR1 SNHLY, CDR2 FYNNEI. Trimming shortened V by 2 bases and J by 1 base, and 8 bases separated the two germline ends. Here the CDR3 DNA reads TGTGCCAGCAGTGAAAACCCAGGGAACACTGAAGCTTTCTTT. As protein: CASSENPGNTEAFF.

The rearrangement links TRBV5-1 to TRBJ1-2; D is uncertain. This CDR3 contains 15 residues. V dropped 1 base and J dropped 8 bases, with 18 bases sitting between them. Germline assignment: CDR1 SGHRS and CDR2 YFSETQ. In nucleotides, the CDR3 is TGCGCCAGCAGCTTGATAGCGGGAGCCACGGGGGGCTACACCTTC. It yields the protein CASSLIAGATGGYTF.

This clonotype turned up a few times. V gene TRBV7-9 combines with J gene TRBJ2-7, with 7 bases matching TRBD1. The V gene end was trimmed by 5 bases and the J gene end by 3 bases; junction bases not matched to a gene: 10. There are 15 residues in the CDR3. Germline values: CDR1 SEHNR, CDR2 FQNEAQ (reference sequence). The CDR3: CASSEGQLPYYEQYF. The CDR3 coding sequence is TGTGCCAGCAGCGAGGGACAGTTGCCTTACTACGAGCAGTACTTC.

This CDR3 reads CAAAAAGIRPQHF. The CDR3 region has the DNA TGTGCCGCAGCCGCGGCAGGAATTCGGCCCCAGCATTTT. The chain is built from TRBV6-5 and TRBJ1-5; D call uncertain. This CDR3 has 13 amino acids. Trimming stripped 11 bases from V and 9 bases from J, with 20 bases between. Germline values: CDR1 MNHEY, CDR2 SVGAGI.

The chain carries TRBV7-7 and TRBJ2-5, with 9 bases aligning to TRBD2. This CDR3 has 15 amino acids. With V trimmed by 3 bases and J by 4 bases, 6 bases remained unmatched. Germline V gene lookup returns CDR1 SSHAT and CDR2 FNYEAQ (reference sequence). CDR3 loop: CASSFSGGMGETQYF. CDR3 bases: TGTGCCAGCAGCTTTAGCGGGGGAATGGGAGAGACCCAGTACTTC.

The gene calls are TRBV9 and TRBJ2-7, with 10 bases matching TRBD1. Germline-derived CDR1 and CDR2 are SGDLS and YYNGEE. The J segment lost 5 bases and the V segment lost 2 bases, leaving 4 bases of the junction unmatched. The CDR3 is 14 residues long. The CDR3, as DNA: TGTGCCAGCAGCGTGACAGGGGGCGGCGACGAGCAGTACTTC. Translating it yields CASSVTGGGDEQYF.

This clonotype was counted ten times or more. The rearrangement links TRBV20-1 to TRBJ1-1; D is undetermined. CDR1 DFQATT and CDR2 SNEGSKA come from the germline V gene (reference sequence). The V gene lost 3 bases and the J gene lost 11 bases, with 22 bases spanning the gap. The CDR3 runs to 14 residues. Written as DNA, the CDR3 is TGCAGTGCTAGCGTGCCGACCGAAGAAAGAGGGGCTTTCTTT. Translation: CSASVPTEERGAFF.

The chain carries TRBV4-2 and TRBJ2-1; D uncertain. With 4 bases removed from V and 3 bases from J, the gap between germline ends came to 10 bases. The CDR3 covers 14 residues. CDR1 LGHNA and CDR2 YNFKEQ come from the germline V gene. CDR3 protein: CASSRPGNYNEQFF. The CDR3 DNA follows: TGTGCCAGCAGCCGTCCGGGTAACTACAATGAGCAGTTCTTC.

The chain has TRBV7-8 and TRBJ1-1; tentative D call: TRBD1 (6 bases). V was shortened by 1 base and J by 0 bases, with 15 bases between the two germline ends. Germline CDR1 reads SGHVS; CDR2 reads FQNEAQ. The CDR3 has 17 residues. The DNA for the CDR3 is TGTGCCAGCAGCTTAGAGGCTCAGGGGACCATGAACACTGAAGCTTTCTTT. Translation gives CASSLEAQGTMNTEAFF.

V gene TRBV20-1 combines with J gene TRBJ2-1; no definite D call. Germline CDR1 DFQATT, CDR2 SNEGSKA (reference sequence). V gave up 1 base and J gave up 2 bases, with 27 bases separating them. The CDR3 sequence is 20 residues long. In DNA, the CDR3 is TGCAGTGCTAGAGCGATTACCGGGCAAAAAATAGTTAACGCCTACAATGAGCAGTTCTTC. It translates to CSARAITGQKIVNAYNEQFF.